The sequence of this T cell receptor (beta chain) was determined in a study of shared clonotypes between healthy human individuals. Adults of Caucasian background living in Nashville, Tennessee made up all donors. As originally analysed: ImmunoSEQ sequences covered only the junction and lacked quality scores; filtering therefore differed. Here immunoSEQ multiplex PCR was the method, and the copy in TCRdb shows in-frame clones only, minus some. D and trimming were read from the DNA, whereas the V and J calls and clone size are those reported in that table. Of under 1,900,000 clones detected, less than 99% appear once; the ten largest clones hold 0.36%. The TCR originated in a man aged 25 to 40 in good health. The material sequenced was naive CD4+ T cells sorted from blood. The sample's subset: CD45RA+ positively selected.

The CDR3 protein is CASCRFGANVLTF. Written as DNA, the CDR3 is TGTGCCAGCTGTCGTTTTGGGGCCAACGTCCTGACTTTC. The genes are TRBV25-1 and TRBJ2-6; unclear D gene. The CDR3 has 13 residues. Germline V lookup: CDR1 MGHDK, CDR2 SYGVNS. V was pared by 8 bases and J by 3 bases, with 8 bases between.